These 11 T cell receptor beta chains share one sample of origin, sequenced in a study of T cell repertoires in cytomegalovirus infection (dated by TCRdb to between 2019 and 2020). This sample was sequenced with an Illumina HiSeq 1500. TCRdb itself trimmed the public reads at Q25 with fastp, ran MiXCR and retained productive beta chains. Identical CDR3 protein sequences are pooled into one entry, listed with their most common genes and DNA. This sample gives around 630,000 distinct CDR3 sequences in total; approximately 24% of them show up just once. The biggest ten clones account for less than 10% of the sample. Sample: CD8+ T cells from PBMCs. These receptors came from a human donor in good health (CMV status not recorded). Some clones in this sample may be carry-over from other donors' samples.

This clonotype was seen only a few times. V and J are TRBV28 and TRBJ1-2, with D possibly matching TRBD1 (5 bases). The V gene's germline CDR1 is MDHEN and CDR2 SYDVKM. V was shortened by 3 bases and J by 4 bases, with 6 bases between the two germline ends. The CDR3 length is 12 residues. The CDR3, as DNA: TGTGCCAGCAGTTTTAGGGGCTATGGCTACACCTTC. This sequence encodes CASSFRGYGYTF.

The table lists this clonotype with a few counts. This rearrangement joins TRBV15 to TRBJ1-2, with TRBD1 matching over 7 bases. There are 16 residues in the CDR3. CDR1 is LNHNV, CDR2 YYDKDF, per germline (reference sequence). The ends lost 0 bases at V and 0 bases at J; junction bases unmatched: 4. The CDR3 region is CATSRDRGQPNYGYTF. The CDR3 DNA is TGTGCCACCAGCAGAGATCGGGGACAGCCTAACTATGGCTACACCTTC.

V is TRBV29-1 and J is TRBJ2-3; D may be TRBD2 (6 bases). Germline V gene sequence: CDR1 SQVTM, CDR2 ANQGSEA. Trimming removed 1 base from V and 4 bases from J, with 9 bases in between. The CDR3 consists of 13 residues. CDR3 DNA: TGCAGCGTTGAAGGACTAGTTCCAGATACGCAGTATTTT. Encoded protein: CSVEGLVPDTQYF.

The chain has TRBV9 and TRBJ1-2; TRBD1 matches 9 bases. The ends lost 7 bases at V and 7 bases at J; junction bases unmatched: 8. This CDR3 spans 13 amino acids. Germline V lookup: CDR1 SGDLS, CDR2 YYNGEE. CDR3 nucleotides: TGTGCCAGCCGCCGGGACAGGGAATCTGGCTACACCTTC. Translated: CASRRDRESGYTF.

This rearrangement joins TRBV6-6 to TRBJ1-4; D ambiguous. The CDR3 loop spans 13 amino acids. Germline lookup yields CDR1 MNHNY and CDR2 SVGAGI (reference sequence). Deletions cut 7 bases from V and 0 bases from J, with 6 bases between. CDR3 sequence (DNA): TGTGCCAGCATCGGCGCAACTAATGAAAAACTGTTTTTT. Translating gives CASIGATNEKLFF.

This clonotype was picked up a small number of times. The rearrangement joins TRBV7-8 to TRBJ2-7; D ambiguous. CDR3 length: 13 amino acids. The V gene's germline CDR1 is SGHVS and CDR2 FQNEAQ. V was shortened by 5 bases and J by 1 base, with 9 bases between the two germline ends. CDR3 in amino acids: CASSSRRSYEQYF. The CDR3 DNA sequence: TGTGCCAGCAGCAGTAGGCGTTCCTACGAGCAGTACTTC. Supplemented by reference TRBV7-8 and TRBJ2-7, the full variable domain reads GAGVSQSPRYKVAKRGQDVALRCDPISGHVSLFWYQQALGQGPEFLTYFQNEAQLDKSGLPSDRFFAERPEGSVSTLKIQRTQQEDSAVYLCASSSRRSYEQYFGPGTRLTVT.

This clonotype appeared many times. The chain is built from TRBV27 and TRBJ2-2; either TRBD1 or TRBD2 may supply D (5 bases each). V gave up 2 bases and J gave up 3 bases, with 10 bases separating them. This CDR3 is built from 15 residues. CDR1 is MNHEY and CDR2 is SMNVEV in the germline V gene (reference sequence). The CDR3 DNA reads as TGTGCCAGCAGTTTAGAACAGGACTACACCGGGGAGCTGTTTTTT. Its translation is CASSLEQDYTGELFF.

This clonotype has ten or more counts. The chain combines TRBV7-2 with TRBJ2-2; possibly TRBD1 or TRBD2 for D (6 bases each). The germline gives CDR1 SGHTA, CDR2 FQGNSA. The CDR3 consists of 16 residues. Trimming removed 0 bases at V and 4 bases at J, with 12 bases between. CDR3 amino acids: CASSLAGGTVTGELFF. CDR3 DNA sequence: TGTGCCAGCAGCTTAGCCGGGGGCACCGTCACCGGGGAGCTGTTTTTT.

V gene TRBV20-1 combines with J gene TRBJ2-1; 10 nucleotides line up with TRBD2. The CDR3 consists of 14 residues. CDR1 and CDR2 (germline): DFQATT, SNEGSKA (reference sequence). With 5 bases clipped from V and 9 bases from J, the junction kept 10 bases outside the gene matches. CDR3 sequence: CSAESGGVLSEQFF. The CDR3 DNA is TGCAGTGCTGAAAGCGGGGGGGTTTTAAGTGAGCAGTTCTTC.

The chain carries TRBV19 and TRBJ2-1; 7 nucleotides agree with TRBD1. CDR1 and CDR2 (germline): LNHDA, SQIVND (reference sequence). Trimming took 5 bases from V and 5 from J; bases not matched to a gene: 6. The CDR3 is 14 residues long. CDR3 in amino acids: CASSPRQGHNEQFF. The CDR3 DNA reads TGTGCCAGTAGTCCGAGACAGGGCCACAATGAGCAGTTCTTC. The variable domain in full, completed from reference TRBV19 and TRBJ2-1, reads DGGITQSPKYLFRKEGQNVTLSCEQNLNHDAMYWYRQDPGQGLRLIYYSQIVNDFQKGDIAEGYSVSREKKESFPLTVTSAQKNPTAFYLCASSPRQGHNEQFFGPGTRLTVL.

Ten or more counts support this clonotype. The chain carries TRBV19 and TRBJ2-1; D may correspond to TRBD1 or TRBD2 (5 bases each). Germline V gene data show CDR1 as LNHDA and CDR2 as SQIVND (reference sequence). CDR3 length equals 13 residues. V was clipped by 4 bases and J by 7 bases, with 11 bases between them. CDR3 nucleotide sequence: TGTGCCAGTAGTAGTTCTTGGGGGAATGAGCAGTTCTTC. Residues: CASSSSWGNEQFF.